This T cell receptor (beta chain) was captured by sequencing in a study of blood T cell repertoires in COVID-19. Study in general: Specimens from acute and convalescent COVID-19 originated in the United States, Italy and Spain.

The V gene's germline CDR1 is MNHNS and CDR2 SASEGT. This CDR3 has 16 residues. Losses at the gene ends were 4 bases for V and 0 bases for J; bases not matched to a gene: 6. How the authors handled the data: Amplification of reference gene primers provided the estimated nucleated cell counts. Clones were sequenced by immunoSEQ multiplex PCR, and TCRdb holds only the in-frame ones, with some missing. The DNA gave D and trimming, while V, J and clone size come from that table. This sample has under 85,000 clones, with 90% found just once. The receptor comes from a man aged 45-65 years with acute or convalescent COVID-19. The chain links TRBV6-1 to TRBJ1-5; 7 bases agree with TRBD1. Material for sequencing was peripheral blood. CDR3 in DNA: TGTGCCAGCAGTGCTCTACAGGGGAGTAGCAATCAGCCCCAGCATTTT. This gives the protein CASSALQGSSNQPQHF.